These T cell receptor beta chains were read from a single sample in a study of T cell repertoires in cytomegalovirus infection. In TCRdb, the reads were re-called with MiXCR into one record per CDR3 protein. The sample carries hundreds of thousands of distinct CDR3 sequences, about 39% recorded once. No cognate antigen is known for these TCRs. This material consisted of cultured PBMCs, taken from culture after CMV antigen stimulation. Source of these receptors: a human donor in good health (CMV status not recorded). Some clones in this sample may be carry-over from other donors' samples. CDR3s include the opening cysteine and the closing phenylalanine or tryptophan. The D gene is left open where the match is weak. Some rows have no size entry. The others give once, few or many, or a class for an expanded clone.

>TRBV2|-|once|TRBJ2-3
TGTGCCAGCAGTGAAGCGCCCGCAGATACGCAGTATTTT
CASSEAPADTQYF
>TRBV4-3|TRBD1|-|TRBJ2-3
TGCGCCAGCAGCCCCCGGGACAGGGAGTCAGATACGCAGTATTTT
CASSPRDRESDTQYF
>TRBV7-8|TRBD1|-|TRBJ2-4
TGTGCCAGCAGCTTAATACAGGGGCCCAGATTGGGCATTCAGTACTTC
CASSLIQGPRLGIQYF
>TRBV20-1|-|-|TRBJ1-1
TGCAGTGCCCGTGGCGGGCTGGTCACTGAAGCTTTCTTT
CSARGGLVTEAFF
>TRBV6-1|TRBD1|-|TRBJ2-7
TGTGCCAGCAGTGAAGTTGGGGGGGGACAGGGGGCCTCCTACGAGCAGTACTTC
CASSEVGGGQGASYEQYF
>TRBV20-1|-|-|TRBJ1-4
TGCAGTGCTAGGCAGGACGATGAAAAACTGTTTTTT
CSARQDDEKLFF
>TRBV19|-|few|TRBJ2-7
TGTGCCAGTAGTATAGTAGGGGGAATGGAGCAGTACTTC
CASSIVGGMEQYF
>TRBV11-2|-|few|TRBJ2-1
TGTGCCAGCAGCCCGGGGGTGCTACTCCCCTACAATGAGCAGTTCTTC
CASSPGVLLPYNEQFF
>TRBV6-6|-|-|TRBJ2-1
TGTGCCAGCAGCCCCGCAGACGAGCAGTTCTTC
CASSPADEQFF
>TRBV5-6|-|few|TRBJ1-2
TGTGCCAGCAGCTTGGAGGCCATCTATGGCTACACCTTC
CASSLEAIYGYTF
>TRBV18|TRBD1|-|TRBJ2-7
TGTGCCAGCTCACGGTTGAGGGACAGATCCTACGAGCAGTACTTC
CASSRLRDRSYEQYF
>TRBV19|-|-|TRBJ1-5
TGTGCCAGTAGTATACAGGGCCGACATGGGCCCCAGCATTTT
CASSIQGRHGPQHF
>TRBV7-9|-|-|TRBJ2-5
TGTGCCAGCAGCCGGACAGTTCAACAAGAGACCCAGTACTTC
CASSRTVQQETQYF
>TRBV19|-|-|TRBJ2-7
TGTGCCAGTAGTCCTGGGACCGGGCTAGCCTCCTACGAGCAGTACTTC
CASSPGTGLASYEQYF
>TRBV12-3/TRBV12-4|TRBD2|few|TRBJ2-7
TGTGCCAGCGGGACTAGCGTCTACGAGCAGTACTTC
CASGTSVYEQYF
>TRBV7-8|-|few|TRBJ1-2
TGTGCCAGCAGTCCTCAGGGGTACCGCTATGGCTACACCTTC
CASSPQGYRYGYTF
>TRBV2|TRBD2|-|TRBJ2-1
TGTGCCAGCCGGGAGGGACTGGAAATTCATGAGCAGTTCTTC
CASREGLEIHEQFF
>TRBV6-6|-|-|TRBJ2-3
TGTGCCAGCAGAAGACCCCAGGGGCAGCCAGATACGCAGTATTTT
CASRRPQGQPDTQYF
>TRBV6-1|TRBD1|few|TRBJ2-7
TGTGCCAGCAGTGAATGGGACAGCAGCTCCTACGAGCAGTACTTC
CASSEWDSSSYEQYF
>TRBV4-1|-|-|TRBJ2-3
TGCGCCAGCGAGGTGGGCCCGGGGGCAGATACGCAGTATTTT
CASEVGPGADTQYF
>TRBV20-1|-|-|TRBJ1-5
TGCAGTGCTACCAGCCCTCTGAGGAGCAATCAGCCCCAGCATTTT
CSATSPLRSNQPQHF
>TRBV7-2|TRBD1|-|TRBJ2-7
TGTGCCAGCAGCCGAGTGGGACAGGGGTCCTACGAGCAGTACTTC
CASSRVGQGSYEQYF
>TRBV5-4|TRBD2|-|TRBJ2-1
TGTGCCAGCAGCCCCGGCGGGACTAGCGGGAGTACGAGTGAGCAGTTCTTC
CASSPGGTSGSTSEQFF
>TRBV7-9|-|few|TRBJ1-2
TGTGCCAGCAGCGCCCAGACAGGCGCCTATGGCTACACCTTC
CASSAQTGAYGYTF
>TRBV27|TRBD2|-|TRBJ2-5
TGTGCCAGCAGTCACCGACTAGCGGGCCTTCAAGAGACCCAGTACTTC
CASSHRLAGLQETQYF
>TRBV11-2|TRBD1|-|TRBJ1-2
TGTGCCAGCAGCCACCTCGGACAGGGGGAAAGGGGCTACACCTTC
CASSHLGQGERGYTF
>TRBV12-3/TRBV12-4|TRBD2|-|TRBJ2-3
TGTGCCAGCAGTTTGTCTAGCGGGGGGGGCACAGATACGCAGTATTTT
CASSLSSGGGTDTQYF
>TRBV11-2|TRBD2|-|TRBJ2-7
TGTGCCAGCAGCTCCCCGGGGAGCGGGAGGCCCTCCTACGAGCAGTACTTC
CASSSPGSGRPSYEQYF